This TCR beta chain was found in a study of T cells expressing NK-cell markers (TCRdb year 2020). About the study as a whole: Three sorted T-cell subsets (CD3+CD56+NKG2C+, CD3+CD56+NKG2C- and CD3+CD56-NKG2C+) from roughly eight donors had their TCR beta-chain repertoires profiled. Randomly selected healthy volunteers, three men and five women, were used as the eight sequenced donors. Libraries were sequenced as 2 x 150 bp reads on Illumina HiSeq 2000/2500, MiSeq or NextSeq. Among the eight sequenced donors, seven were HCMV-seropositive and one was HCMV-seronegative. The paper as a whole reports these results and caveats: In five to seven donors, the dominant CD3+CD56+NKG2C+ clonotypes were found to rank among the top 10 CD8+ clonotypes and to make up about 1.0-7.5% of CD8+ T cells. Whether the expanded NKG2C-expressing T cell clones were specific for HCMV antigens was left unclear. Those dominant clonotypes were again the most abundant among CD3+CD56-NKG2C+ cells in a few donors, at about 28.3-65%.

About this clonotype: There is no known antigen for this receptor.

Reads for this sample came from an Illumina HiSeq 2000. TCR beta cDNA libraries were prepared using 5'RACE template switching, which introduced a universal primer site and unique molecular identifiers. cDNA synthesis was primed from the TCR beta constant segment, followed by two successive PCR amplification steps. Regarding the original processing steps: MIGEC handled demultiplexing of the reads and grouping by UMI, while MiTCR was used to assemble and quantify clonotypes. To remove erroneous sequences, TCR cDNA sequences were retained only when supported by two or more reads. The tcR package was used for downstream repertoire analysis, and clonotypes were matched across fractions by CDR3 nucleotide sequence plus V segment. VDJmatch was used to annotate antigen specificity against VDJdb, with one amino acid substitution in CDR3 permitted. After reprocessing by TCRdb, each CDR3 protein sequence is one entry, and no DNA is given. TCRdb, rather than the study authors, made the V and J calls. The data table for this sample lists some 410,000 distinct CDR3 sequences. The ten top clones hold approximately 6.8% of the sample.

CDR3 length: 21 amino acids, cysteine to phenylalanine. The coding DNA is unavailable. Per the germline V gene, KGHSH is the CDR1 and LQKENI is the CDR2. HCMV-specific IgG was detected in serum with a commercial ELISA kit to determine HCMV serostatus. Ficoll density gradient centrifugation was used to isolate peripheral blood mononuclear cells from blood. The rearranged chain carries TRBV18 and TRBJ2-1; no DNA is available, so the TRBD1 call from TCRdb remains unchecked. The receptor's source is a woman between 18 and 70 years old in good health. Sequencing was done on a sample of blood T cells: a sorted CD56 or NKG2C T cell subset, CD4+ or CD8+ T cells, or bulk PBMC T cells (not recorded which). CDR3 sequence: CASSPLQPPPVESSSYNEQFF.